The 31 T cell receptor beta chains reported below all come from one sample, sequenced in a study of blood T cell repertoires in COVID-19. The assay was immunoSEQ multiplex PCR, and TCRdb's table has in-frame clones only and misses some. The data hold fewer than 250,000 clones, with about 88% observed a single time. The material sequenced was peripheral blood. Source of these receptors: a man aged 65 to 85 with acute or convalescent COVID-19.

This chain uses TRBV11-1 with TRBJ2-3; 13 bases match TRBD2. J was trimmed by 4 bases and V by 4 bases; bases with no gene match: 2. Germline CDR1 is SGHAT and CDR2 is FQDESV (reference sequence). The CDR3 contains 15 residues. This CDR3 is CASSYGLAGADTQYF. In DNA form, the CDR3 reads TGTGCCAGCAGCTACGGACTAGCGGGAGCAGATACGCAGTATTTT.

The CDR3 DNA is TGTGCCAGCAGCTGGGACACGACGAACACCGGGGAGCTGTTTTTT. Its translation is CASSWDTTNTGELFF. The genes are TRBV5-6 and TRBJ2-2, with TRBD1 as a possible D gene (6 bases). Germline-derived CDR1 and CDR2 are SGHDT and YYEEEE. The CDR3 totals 15 residues. V was clipped by 3 bases and J by 0 bases, with 9 bases between them.

This clone was seen only once. This chain connects TRBV5-5 to TRBJ2-3, with a weak D call TRBD1 (6 bases). V was pared by 4 bases and J by 6 bases, with 15 bases between. The CDR3 has 14 amino acids. Germline CDR1 is SGHKS and CDR2 is YYEKEE (reference sequence). CDR3 loop: CASSPRWGPDTQYF. The CDR3 DNA is TGTGCCAGCAGCCCCCGGTGGGGGCCGGATACGCAGTATTTT.

This clone was detected only once. At one of its ends the junction is not consistent with the germline gene, which may arise from a read error. The chain couples TRBV6-5 to TRBJ2-7; 7 bases map to TRBD2. The CDR3 is 13 amino acids. CDR1 MNHEY and CDR2 SVGAGI come from the germline V gene. CDR3 protein: CAGRVGGDYEQYF. CDR3 DNA sequence: TGTGCCGGCAGGGTGGGAGGGGATTACGAGCAGTACTTC.

This sequence joins TRBV9 and TRBJ1-5, with D possibly being TRBD1 (5 bases). Germline V gives CDR1 SGDLS, CDR2 YYNGEE. The CDR3 consists of 15 residues. V dropped 3 bases and J dropped 7 bases, with 17 bases sitting between them. CDR3 coding DNA: TGTGCCAGCAGCGGCGGCGCAGGGTTTGGACAGCCCCAGCATTTT. This codes for CASSGGAGFGQPQHF. The variable domain in full, completed from reference TRBV9 and TRBJ1-5, reads DSGVTQTPKHLITATGQRVTLRCSPRSGDLSVYWYQQSLDQGLQFLIQYYNGEERAKGNILERFSAQQFPDLHSELNLSSLELGDSALYFCASSGGAGFGQPQHFGDGTRLSIL.

The chain carries TRBV9 and TRBJ1-5; D possibly corresponds to TRBD1 (5 bases). The CDR3 contains 21 residues. V lost 0 bases and J 3 bases, leaving 28 bases between the germline ends. The germline V gene has CDR1 SGDLS and CDR2 YYNGEE. CDR3 in amino acids: CASSVGYSWIPSRANNQPQHF. In nucleotides, the CDR3 is TGTGCCAGCAGCGTAGGGTATTCCTGGATTCCGTCCAGGGCAAACAATCAGCCCCAGCATTTT.

This chain joins TRBV19 and TRBJ2-7; D gene uncertain. The V gene's germline CDR1 is LNHDA and CDR2 SQIVND (reference sequence). V gave up 0 bases and J gave up 3 bases, with 12 bases separating them. CDR3 length: 15 amino acids. The CDR3 DNA is TGTGCCAGTAGTATAGAGTTCCTTCAGATCTACGAGCAGTACTTC. It translates to CASSIEFLQIYEQYF.

The V call is TRBV11-2, the J call TRBJ2-1, with 7 bases fitting TRBD2. The CDR3 runs 16 residues. Germline lookup yields CDR1 SGHAT and CDR2 FQNNGV. The trim removed 2 bases at V and 0 bases at J, leaving 4 bases unmatched. The CDR3 DNA reads TGTGCCAGCAGCTTACTAGCGGCGAGCTCCTACAATGAGCAGTTCTTC. It translates to CASSLLAASSYNEQFF.

This rearrangement joins TRBV3-1 (or the pseudogene TRBV3-2) to TRBJ2-1; 11 bases map to TRBD2. The CDR3 contains 18 residues. The germline V gene has CDR1 LGHDT and CDR2 YNNKEL (reference sequence). V shed 0 bases, J shed 4 bases, and the junction held 8 bases outside the gene matches. CDR3 nucleotide sequence: TGTGCCAGCAGCCAAGAGATCCCGGGACTAGCGGATTACAATGAGCAGTTCTTC. The encoded protein is CASSQEIPGLADYNEQFF.

The sample holds a few counts of this clone. The chain couples TRBV2 to TRBJ2-2, with TRBD1 matching over 8 bases. The CDR3 runs to 17 residues. Trimming removed 6 bases from V and 4 bases from J; junction bases left unmatched: 13. Germline CDR1 is SNHLY and CDR2 is FYNNEI. CDR3 sequence: CASRNGARGLGTGELFF. CDR3 in DNA: TGTGCCAGCAGGAATGGGGCCAGGGGGCTTGGCACCGGGGAGCTGTTTTTT.

The chain combines TRBV19 with TRBJ2-7, with a weak D call TRBD1 (6 bases). CDR1 and CDR2 (germline): LNHDA, SQIVND (reference sequence). The CDR3 has 13 residues. Trimming took 4 bases from V and 3 from J, leaving 10 bases between them. CDR3 in amino acids: CASSTVRGYEQYF. Written as DNA, the CDR3 is TGTGCCAGTAGTACTGTCAGGGGCTACGAGCAGTACTTC.

This clone was seen once. CDR3: CATSNRVTHDSPLHF. The DNA for the CDR3 is TGTGCCACCAGCAACAGGGTGACCCACGATTCACCCCTCCACTTT. The V gene is TRBV15, the J gene TRBJ1-6; D possibly corresponds to TRBD1 (6 bases). The germline gives CDR1 LNHNV, CDR2 YYDKDF (reference sequence). CDR3 size: 15 residues. Deletions cut 4 bases from V and 8 bases from J, with 15 bases between.

The chain recombines TRBV19 with TRBJ1-5; a possible D gene is TRBD1 (5 bases). Germline CDR1 is LNHDA and CDR2 is SQIVND (reference sequence). Deletions cut 4 bases from V and 4 bases from J, with 11 bases between. The CDR3 length is 14 residues. CDR3 in DNA: TGTGCCAGTAGTAAGGCAGGGTCTAATCAGCCCCAGCATTTT. This gives the protein CASSKAGSNQPQHF.

The chain couples TRBV15 to TRBJ2-6; 7 nucleotides line up with TRBD1. CDR1 LNHNV and CDR2 YYDKDF come from the germline V gene (reference sequence). Germline trimming cut 3 bases from V and 0 bases from J; bases unmatched to any gene: 5. The CDR3 runs to 17 residues. In DNA form, the CDR3 reads TGTGCCACCAGCAGTAGAGGACAGGTCTCTGGGGCCAACGTCCTGACTTTC. Its protein product is CATSSRGQVSGANVLTF.

This sequence joins TRBV29-1 and TRBJ1-2; D possibly corresponds to TRBD1 (5 bases). The CDR3 is 13 amino acids. V lost 6 bases to trimming and J lost 4 bases, with 15 bases between them. The germline gives CDR1 SQVTM, CDR2 ANQGSEA. CDR3 region: CSVSKGVTYGYTF. CDR3 nucleotide sequence: TGCAGCGTGTCGAAAGGGGTAACCTATGGCTACACCTTC.

The rearrangement uses TRBV27 and TRBJ1-2; 10 nucleotides align to TRBD1. Trimming took 2 bases from V and 4 from J; bases not matched to a gene: 4. Per the germline V gene, CDR1 is MNHEY and CDR2 is SMNVEV (reference sequence). This CDR3 has 15 amino acids. CDR3 coding DNA: TGTGCCAGCAGTTTACATGGGACAGGGGTCTATGGCTACACCTTC. It is translated as CASSLHGTGVYGYTF.

The chain links TRBV6-6 to TRBJ1-3, with D hard to call. The germline gives CDR1 MNHNY, CDR2 SVGAGI (reference sequence). The CDR3 consists of 14 residues. V was shortened by 7 bases and J by 4 bases, with 14 bases between the two germline ends. CDR3 in amino acids: CASTWEAYGNTIYF. CDR3 bases: TGTGCCAGCACCTGGGAGGCGTACGGAAACACCATATATTTT.

The chain has TRBV19 and TRBJ2-1; 7 nucleotides align to TRBD1. There are 17 residues in the CDR3. Germline CDR1 is LNHDA and CDR2 is SQIVND (reference sequence). Losses at the gene ends were 6 bases for V and 4 bases for J; bases not matched to a gene: 15. In nucleotides, the CDR3 is TGTGCCAGTAGCACCACAGGGGCCTTAACCCTATACAATGAGCAGTTCTTC. Its protein product is CASSTTGALTLYNEQFF.

The chain carries TRBV7-8 and TRBJ1-1; 8 bases map to TRBD1. The junction had 7 bases not matched to a gene; V was cut back by 1 base and J by 6 bases. There are 15 residues in the CDR3. Germline CDR1 SGHVS, CDR2 FQNEAQ. CDR3 nucleotides: TGTGCCAGCAGCTTAGTATCAGGGGGCTTGGCTGAAGCTTTCTTT. This encodes CASSLVSGGLAEAFF.

The rearrangement uses TRBV19 and TRBJ1-5; no clear D. The length of the CDR3 is 15 residues. Trimming took 3 bases from V and 0 from J, leaving 9 bases between them. The V gene's germline CDR1 is LNHDA and CDR2 SQIVND (reference sequence). As DNA, the CDR3 is TGTGCCAGTAGTATCCTGCAGTATAGCAATCAGCCCCAGCATTTT. Residues: CASSILQYSNQPQHF.

The chain carries TRBV7-2 and TRBJ1-2, with 10 nucleotides matching TRBD1. With 5 bases clipped from V and 8 bases from J, the junction kept 23 bases outside the gene matches. Germline values: CDR1 SGHTA, CDR2 FQGNSA. This CDR3 is built from 19 residues. This CDR3 is CASSQRSGTGVRGIGGYTF. CDR3 in DNA: TGTGCCAGCAGCCAAAGATCCGGGACAGGGGTCCGGGGGATAGGCGGCTACACCTTC.

CDR3 coding DNA: TGTGCCACCAGCAGAGACCTAGCGGACGAGCAGTACTTC. It is translated as CATSRDLADEQYF. This sequence joins TRBV15 and TRBJ2-7; TRBD2 matches at 7 bases. The V segment lost 0 bases and the J segment 5 bases; nucleotides outside the gene matches: 1. CDR1 is LNHNV, CDR2 YYDKDF, per germline (reference sequence). This CDR3 contains 13 residues.

The chain has TRBV9 and TRBJ2-2; D gene uncertain. The CDR3 consists of 13 residues. The V gene lost 1 base and the J gene lost 4 bases, with 5 bases spanning the gap. CDR1 SGDLS and CDR2 YYNGEE come from the germline V gene. For the CDR3, the DNA is TGTGCCAGCAGCGTACTCAGCACCGGGGAGCTGTTTTTT. Encoded protein: CASSVLSTGELFF.

This clone was seen a handful of times. This rearrangement joins TRBV29-1 to TRBJ2-5, with D unclear. In germline, CDR1 is SQVTM, CDR2 ANQGSEA. Trimming took off 4 bases at V and 2 bases at J, with 5 bases between the two ends. This CDR3 region has 11 residues. In DNA form, the CDR3 reads TGCAGCGTTGCGGTTCAAGAGACCCAGTACTTC. Protein: CSVAVQETQYF.

The chain uses TRBV7-8 and TRBJ2-7; 8 bases map to TRBD1. There are 15 residues in the CDR3. V trimming: 6 bases; J trimming: 3 bases; junction bases outside the gene matches: 10. Germline CDR1 reads SGHVS; CDR2 reads FQNEAQ. CDR3 nucleotide sequence: TGTGCCAGCAGTGAGCCCGGGACAGGTTTCTACGAGCAGTACTTC. This sequence encodes CASSEPGTGFYEQYF.

The rearrangement joins TRBV28 to TRBJ1-5; D unresolved. V gave up 4 bases and J gave up 3 bases, with 10 bases separating them. The CDR3 sequence is 14 residues long. Germline lookup yields CDR1 MDHEN and CDR2 SYDVKM. The CDR3 here is CASSSGGLNQPQHF. The CDR3 DNA reads TGTGCCAGCAGTTCAGGAGGGCTCAATCAGCCCCAGCATTTT.

The J gene is TRBJ1-2, the V gene TRBV2; TRBD1 aligns across 8 bases. The V gene's germline CDR1 is SNHLY and CDR2 FYNNEI. The ends lost 6 bases at V and 2 bases at J; junction bases unmatched: 5. This CDR3 spans 14 amino acids. DNA of the CDR3: TGTGCCAGCAGGCCCGGGACAGGCAACTATGGCTACACCTTC. It encodes CASRPGTGNYGYTF. Together with reference TRBV2 and TRBJ1-2, the CDR3 gives the full variable domain: EPEVTQTPSHQVTQMGQEVILRCVPISNHLYFYWYRQILGQKVEFLVSFYNNEISEKSEIFDDQFSVERPDGSNFTLKIRSTKLEDSAMYFCASRPGTGNYGYTFGSGTRLTVV.

The chain combines TRBV3-1 (or the pseudogene TRBV3-2) with TRBJ1-2; D is ambiguous. CDR1 is LGHDT, CDR2 YNNKEL, per germline (reference sequence). V was trimmed by 1 base and J by 4 bases, leaving 10 bases between them. This CDR3 contains 14 residues. The CDR3 reads CASSQAAGLYGYTF. CDR3 in DNA: TGTGCCAGCAGCCAAGCCGCCGGACTCTATGGCTACACCTTC.

The chain has TRBV19 and TRBJ1-5, with D possibly TRBD1 on 5 matching bases. Trimming took off 5 bases at V and 12 bases at J, with 17 bases between the two ends. This CDR3 contains 13 residues. The germline V gene encodes CDR1 LNHDA and CDR2 SQIVND (reference sequence). The CDR3 protein is CASSLRQGLYQHF. The CDR3 DNA follows: TGTGCCAGTAGTTTACGCCAGGGACTTTACCAGCATTTT.

The V and J genes are TRBV18 and TRBJ2-5; TRBD1 matches at 7 bases. Germline V gives CDR1 KGHSH, CDR2 LQKENI. J was trimmed by 2 bases and V by 3 bases; bases with no gene match: 3. This CDR3 contains 14 residues. DNA of the CDR3: TGTGCCAGCTCACCTGGACAGGCACAAGAGACCCAGTACTTC. Its protein is CASSPGQAQETQYF.

CDR3 DNA sequence: TGTGCCAGCAGCCCAAGCGTTAGCTCCTACAATGAGCAGTTCTTC. It encodes CASSPSVSSYNEQFF. The J gene is TRBJ2-1, the V gene TRBV7-2, with D uncertain. This CDR3 contains 15 residues. Germline assignment: CDR1 SGHTA and CDR2 FQGNSA. Trimming left V 5 bases short and J 0 bases short, with 11 bases between. Full variable domain (missing parts from reference TRBV7-2 and TRBJ2-1): GAGVSQSPSNKVTEKGKDVELRCDPISGHTALYWYRQSLGQGLEFLIYFQGNSAPDKSGLPSDRFSAERTGGSVSTLTIQRTQQEDSAVYLCASSPSVSSYNEQFFGPGTRLTVL.